The 32 T cell receptor beta chains listed next were all sequenced from one sample in a study of shared clonotypes between healthy human individuals. TCRdb keeps only in-frame clones here, not all; method: immunoSEQ multiplex PCR. The sample includes roughly 95,000 clones, around 47% seen only once; the top ten take less than 15%. Sequencing was carried out using PBMCs. Receptor source: a woman aged 35 to 49 in good health. Some clones in this sample may be carry-over from other donors' samples.

In this sample, this clone turned up a few times. The DNA for the CDR3 is TGCAGCGTTGGGGGCCGATCGAACACCGGGGAGCTGTTTTTT. It translates to CSVGGRSNTGELFF. The rearrangement links TRBV29-1 to TRBJ2-2, with D tentatively TRBD1 (5 bases). From germline, CDR1 is SQVTM and CDR2 ANQGSEA. Trimming left V 4 bases short and J 0 bases short, with 9 bases between. The CDR3 runs 14 residues.

The chain employs TRBV30 and TRBJ2-1, with 9 bases identical to TRBD2. Per germline, CDR1 GTSNPN and CDR2 SVGIG (reference sequence). The J segment lost 9 bases and the V segment lost 2 bases, leaving 11 bases of the junction unmatched. The CDR3 is 15 amino acids. This chain's CDR3 is CAWSRLAEGASEQFF. In nucleotides, the CDR3 is TGTGCCTGGAGTCGACTAGCGGAGGGGGCAAGTGAGCAGTTCTTC.

This clone has just a few counts. The chain carries TRBV30 and TRBJ2-5, with D perhaps TRBD1 or TRBD2 (6 bases each). V was pared by 5 bases and J by 6 bases, with 16 bases between. Germline-derived CDR1 and CDR2 are GTSNPN and SVGIG (reference sequence). The CDR3 is 13 amino acids. CDR3 DNA sequence: TGTGCCTGGGTAATAGGGGGGAGCAAGACCCAGTACTTC. This encodes CAWVIGGSKTQYF.

Comments on this clone: This is likely an artifact of a read error, given a far larger clone one base away. The chain has TRBV5-4 and TRBJ1-3; D remains ambiguous. The CDR3 contains 15 residues. CDR1 and CDR2 (germline): SGHNT, YYREEE (reference sequence). DNA of the CDR3: TGTGCCGGCAGCTTGGATGGTTGGGTTGGAAACACCATATATTTT. Translation gives CAGSLDGWVGNTIYF.

V gene TRBV6-5 combines with J gene TRBJ2-7, with TRBD2 as a possible D gene (5 bases). From germline, CDR1 is MNHEY and CDR2 SVGAGI. V was trimmed by 8 bases and J by 0 bases, leaving 14 bases between them. The CDR3 length is 14 residues. In DNA, the CDR3 is TGTGCCAGCGAGGGTACCAAGAGCTCCTACGAGCAGTACTTC. The encoded protein is CASEGTKSSYEQYF.

For this clone: One end of the junction does not line up with germline, which may come from a read error. This chain joins TRBV4-1 and TRBJ2-7; no clear D. The length of the CDR3 is 15 residues. Per germline, CDR1 MGHRA and CDR2 YSYEKL. CDR3 nucleotide sequence: TGTGCCAGCAGCCAACTGGCTGGGCTTTCCTACGAGCAGTACTTC. It encodes CASSQLAGLSYEQYF.

This clone was counted a few times. This chain joins TRBV29-1 and TRBJ1-2; 9 bases agree with TRBD1. Germline lookup yields CDR1 SQVTM and CDR2 ANQGSEA. The trim removed 7 bases at V and 6 bases at J, leaving 12 bases unmatched. CDR3 size: 14 residues. CDR3 bases: TGCAGCGCCCCACCGGGACAGGGTGAGGATGGCTACACCTTC. As protein: CSAPPGQGEDGYTF. Variable domain in full (rest from reference TRBV29-1 and TRBJ1-2): SAVISQKPSRDICQRGTSLTIQCQVDSQVTMMFWYRQQPGQSLTLIATANQGSEATYESGFVIDKFPISRPNLTFSTLTVSNMSPEDSSIYLCSAPPGQGEDGYTFGSGTRLTVV.

The V and J genes are TRBV9 and TRBJ2-2; TRBD1 aligns across 10 bases. Germline V gives CDR1 SGDLS, CDR2 YYNGEE. The CDR3 runs 15 residues. The trim removed 4 bases at V and 6 bases at J, leaving 6 bases unmatched. The CDR3: CASSIGTGAAGELFF. The CDR3 bases are TGTGCCAGCAGCATAGGGACAGGGGCGGCCGGGGAGCTGTTTTTT.

This clone has only a few counts. The chain combines TRBV7-9 with TRBJ2-7; unclear D gene. Looked up from germline, CDR1 is SEHNR and CDR2 is FQNEAQ (reference sequence). The CDR3 has 12 residues. Trimming pared 1 base from V and 10 bases from J, leaving 11 bases between. CDR3 DNA sequence: TGTGCCAGCAGCTTAGAGAGGCAAACCCAGTACTTC. Translated: CASSLERQTQYF.

The CDR3 coding sequence is TGTGCCAGCAGTCGGAACAGAGACTTCAATCAGCCCCAGCATTTT. The encoded protein is CASSRNRDFNQPQHF. The V and J genes are TRBV27 and TRBJ1-5; D call uncertain. The CDR3 consists of 15 residues. Germline V gene data show CDR1 as MNHEY and CDR2 as SMNVEV (reference sequence). Deletions cut 5 bases from V and 3 bases from J, with 14 bases between.

This clone was counted between two and nine times. V and J are TRBV7-8 and TRBJ2-2; 7 nucleotides match TRBD2. With 1 base clipped from V and 4 bases from J, the junction kept 9 bases outside the gene matches. CDR1 and CDR2 from the germline V gene are SGHVS and FQNEAQ. This CDR3 has 17 residues. CDR3 coding DNA: TGTGCCAGCAGCTTAGTTGGCGGGAGCTTACCCACCGGGGAGCTGTTTTTT. Translated, it gives CASSLVGGSLPTGELFF.

The J gene is TRBJ2-5, the V gene TRBV27; D may match TRBD1 or TRBD2 (5 bases each). The CDR3 is 13 residues long. Per germline, CDR1 MNHEY and CDR2 SMNVEV (reference sequence). V dropped 6 bases and J dropped 5 bases, with 13 bases sitting between them. CDR3: CASSSVGTETQYF. CDR3 coding DNA: TGTGCCAGCAGCTCCGTGGGGACGGAGACCCAGTACTTC.

This clone showed up many times. This chain connects TRBV30 to TRBJ1-3; no firm D call. Germline CDR1 is GTSNPN and CDR2 is SVGIG (reference sequence). V was cut by 0 bases and J by 1 base, with 4 bases left in between. This CDR3 is built from 13 residues. The CDR3 region has the DNA TGTGCCTGGAGTGTAAAATCTGGAAACACCATATATTTT. Protein sequence: CAWSVKSGNTIYF.

Ten or more counts support this clone. V usage is TRBV30 and J usage is TRBJ2-2; D call uncertain. The CDR3 is made up of 13 amino acids. The germline V gene has CDR1 GTSNPN and CDR2 SVGIG (reference sequence). V was shortened by 3 bases and J by 1 base, with 6 bases between the two germline ends. The DNA for the CDR3 is TGTGCCTGGAGCTACGGGAACACCGGGGAGCTGTTTTTT. Protein product: CAWSYGNTGELFF.

The genes are TRBV4-1 and TRBJ2-3; the D gene is possibly TRBD2 (5 bases). The V gene's germline CDR1 is MGHRA and CDR2 YSYEKL. CDR3 size: 17 residues. The V and J ends lost 1 base and 1 base respectively, with 15 bases between them. In DNA, the CDR3 is TGCGCCAGCAGCCAAGGAGGGAACAGCGCTGGCACAGATACGCAGTATTTT. Translating it yields CASSQGGNSAGTDTQYF.

The chain is built from TRBV29-1 and TRBJ2-5; 8 bases map to TRBD1. V lost 6 bases and J lost 5; bases outside the gene matches: 5. Germline V lookup: CDR1 SQVTM, CDR2 ANQGSEA. CDR3 size: 12 residues. DNA for the CDR3: TGCAGCGTGATACAGGGGGGTGAGACCCAGTACTTC. Translating gives CSVIQGGETQYF.

The V and J genes are TRBV4-2 and TRBJ2-2, with TRBD2 as a possible D gene (6 bases). CDR3 length equals 16 residues. In germline, CDR1 is LGHNA, CDR2 YNFKEQ. V was pared by 2 bases and J by 8 bases, with 18 bases between. DNA for the CDR3: TGTGCCAGCAGCCAATCCGGGACTTCCTCAGGGGGGGAGCTGTTTTTT. This gives the protein CASSQSGTSSGGELFF.

The chain recombines TRBV19 with TRBJ2-3; D uncertain. V gave up 7 bases and J gave up 1 base, with 12 bases separating them. From germline, CDR1 is LNHDA and CDR2 SQIVND (reference sequence). There are 14 residues in the CDR3. Written as DNA, the CDR3 is TGTGCCAGTACCTCGCTTAAGGGCACAGATACGCAGTATTTT. Encoded protein: CASTSLKGTDTQYF.

By proportion, this clone is medium-sized. The chain employs TRBV6-5 and TRBJ1-5; D possibly corresponds to TRBD1 (5 bases). Trimming pared 2 bases from V and 4 bases from J, leaving 9 bases between. Germline CDR1 and CDR2: MNHEY and SVGAGI. This CDR3 comprises 14 residues. The CDR3 coding sequence is TGTGCCAGCAGTTACGGGACGGAGAATCAGCCCCAGCATTTT. Its protein product is CASSYGTENQPQHF.

This clone was found a few times. This chain links TRBV6-4 with TRBJ2-1; 10 bases align to TRBD2. Trimming removed 0 bases from V and 3 bases from J; junction bases left unmatched: 2. Per germline, CDR1 MRHNA and CDR2 SNTAGT. This CDR3 comprises 16 residues. CDR3 region: CASSDSSGGDYNEQFF. CDR3 bases: TGTGCCAGCAGTGACTCGAGCGGGGGGGACTACAATGAGCAGTTCTTC.

J is TRBJ1-5 and V is TRBV2; 9 bases map to TRBD1. Germline CDR1 SNHLY, CDR2 FYNNEI. The ends lost 4 bases at V and 5 bases at J; junction bases unmatched: 3. The CDR3 spans 14 residues. The CDR3: CASSATGGDQPQHF. The CDR3, as DNA: TGTGCCAGCAGTGCCACAGGGGGCGATCAGCCCCAGCATTTT.

There are many counts of this clone. V gene TRBV19 combines with J gene TRBJ1-2; TRBD1 matches 8 bases. The CDR3 sequence is 15 residues long. Per the germline V gene, CDR1 is LNHDA and CDR2 is SQIVND (reference sequence). V shed 2 bases and J 2 bases; nucleotides not matched to a gene: 4. This chain's CDR3 is CASSINAGGNYGYTF. CDR3 nucleotide sequence: TGTGCCAGTAGTATAAATGCAGGGGGCAACTATGGCTACACCTTC.

Details on this clone: Because it lacks the conserved phenylalanine or tryptophan at the end, this CDR3 is likely a read error. This chain joins TRBV11-2 and TRBJ2-3; D call uncertain. The CDR3 covers 15 residues. V lost 5 bases and J 0 bases, leaving 12 bases between the germline ends. The V gene's germline CDR1 is SGHAT and CDR2 FQNNGV. CDR3 residues: CASSSDGSSTDTQYS. CDR3 nucleotides: TGTGCCAGCAGCAGCGACGGGTCTAGCACAGATACGCAGTATTCT.

This rearrangement joins TRBV7-9 to TRBJ2-1; the match to TRBD2 covers 10 bases. CDR1 is SEHNR and CDR2 is FQNEAQ in the germline V gene (reference sequence). The CDR3 totals 17 residues. The V gene end was trimmed by 3 bases and the J gene end by 8 bases; junction bases not matched to a gene: 13. The CDR3 DNA follows: TGTGCCAGCAGCTTCTATAGACGGTCACTAGCGGGACATGAGCAGTTCTTC. Translating it yields CASSFYRRSLAGHEQFF.

As concerns this clone: A far larger clone is just one base off, so this is likely a read error. The V and J genes are TRBV28 and TRBJ2-7, with 7 bases that match TRBD2. After removal of 3 bases from V and 7 bases from J, the junction contained 9 bases not matched to a gene. CDR3 length: 14 residues. From germline, CDR1 is MDHEN and CDR2 SYDVKM. The DNA for the CDR3 is TGTGCCAGCAGTTTCGCGGGAGCCCTCCCGGAGCAGTACTTC. Translation gives CASSFAGALPEQYF.

This sequence joins TRBV5-6 and TRBJ2-1, with TRBD2 identical over 12 bases. This CDR3 has 14 amino acids. V gave up 6 bases and J gave up 9 bases; unmatched junction bases: 7. The germline V gene encodes CDR1 SGHDT and CDR2 YYEEEE. This chain's CDR3 is CASTLAGGMGEQFF. CDR3 nucleotides: TGTGCCAGCACCCTAGCGGGAGGGATGGGTGAGCAGTTCTTC.

Points on this clone: Only one base separates this from a far larger clonotype, so it likely reflects a read error. V and J are TRBV18 and TRBJ2-5; possible D gene TRBD2, 5 bases. Trimming cost V 5 bases and J 4 bases, with 17 bases left between them. In germline, CDR1 is KGHSH, CDR2 LQKENI. The CDR3 is 15 residues long. The CDR3 region has the DNA TGTGCCAGCTCATCCATAGTGGGAGTTGGAGAGACCCAGTACTTC. Its protein product is CASSSIVGVGETQYF.

This clone has just a few counts. The genes are TRBV18 and TRBJ2-6; TRBD1 or TRBD2 may be the D gene (6 bases each). The germline gives CDR1 KGHSH, CDR2 LQKENI. V dropped 0 bases and J dropped 0 bases, with 9 bases sitting between them. The CDR3 length is 17 residues. CDR3 sequence: CASSPPGGGSGANVLTF. CDR3 DNA: TGTGCCAGCTCACCACCAGGGGGAGGCTCTGGGGCCAACGTCCTGACTTTC.

This chain connects TRBV2 to TRBJ1-1; a possible D gene is TRBD1 (5 bases). The length of the CDR3 is 14 residues. Germline values: CDR1 SNHLY, CDR2 FYNNEI. The V end was cut by 5 bases, the J end by 0 bases, with 10 bases between. CDR3 in amino acids: CASSQGVMNTEAFF. The CDR3 DNA sequence: TGTGCCAGCAGTCAAGGGGTGATGAACACTGAAGCTTTCTTT. Full variable domain (rest looked up from reference TRBV2 and TRBJ1-1): EPEVTQTPSHQVTQMGQEVILRCVPISNHLYFYWYRQILGQKVEFLVSFYNNEISEKSEIFDDQFSVERPDGSNFTLKIRSTKLEDSAMYFCASSQGVMNTEAFFGQGTRLTVV.

Note on this clone: A far larger clone is just one base off, so this is likely a read error. The same CDR3 is also encoded by other DNA sequences in this sample. The chain is built from TRBV30 and TRBJ1-1; D remains ambiguous. The CDR3 is 11 amino acids. Germline lookup yields CDR1 GTSNPN and CDR2 SVGIG (reference sequence). CDR3 coding DNA: TGCGCCTGGAGCCGGGGAAATGAAGCTTTCTTT. It codes for CAWSRGNEAFF.

The gene calls are TRBV6-1 and TRBJ1-3; no clear D gene. This CDR3 contains 13 residues. Germline values: CDR1 MNHNS, CDR2 SASEGT. Trimming left V 1 base short and J 15 bases short, with 16 bases between. As DNA, the CDR3 is TGTGCCAGCAGTGAAGGCTTCTCGGGCCGCCAATATTTT. Translation gives CASSEGFSGRQYF.

At least ten counts were recorded for this clone. This sequence joins TRBV4-2 and TRBJ2-4; D unclear. The CDR3 length is 17 residues. Trimming left V 0 bases short and J 0 bases short, with 12 bases between. Germline assignment: CDR1 LGHNA and CDR2 YNFKEQ. Written as DNA, the CDR3 is TGTGCCAGCAGCCAAGAACCCCTGACATTAGCCAAAAACATTCAGTACTTC. Amino acids: CASSQEPLTLAKNIQYF.